This paragraph covers one T cell receptor (beta chain) sequence. All enrollees were about 18 to 95 years old and from under 25 US areas. These data come from a study of blood T cell repertoires in COVID-19. Germline lookup yields CDR1 LNHDA and CDR2 SQIVND (reference sequence). This CDR3 has 16 residues. The J segment lost 5 bases and the V segment lost 2 bases, leaving 8 bases of the junction unmatched. Assay: immunoSEQ multiplex PCR; the TCRdb copy retains only in-frame clones and omits some. In the table there are 60,000 to 75,000 clones, more than 55% of which are singletons. Sequencing used PBMCs or T cells enriched from blood (not recorded which). This TCR was recovered from a woman aged 60-70 years who had been exposed to COVID-19. The rearrangement joins TRBV19 to TRBJ1-5; 8 nucleotides line up with TRBD1. CDR3 nucleotide sequence: TGTGCCAGTAGTATAATCGGGACAGGATTTGATCAGCCCCAGCATTTT. Its translation: CASSIIGTGFDQPQHF.